The 24 T cell receptor beta chains reported below all come from one sample, sequenced in a study of control samples from healthy donors and cancer patients (dated by TCRdb to 2018 to 2020). Libraries came from the immunoSEQ multiplex PCR assay. Here the immuneACCESS table is served through TCRdb, limited to in-frame sequences with V and J called. Missing clones are a known gap in these copies; in checked studies unresolved V genes cover under half, and the rest lacks a known reason. The sample table lists more than 90,000 clones, approximately 90% of them with a count of one. The ten largest account for approximately 7.8% of the sample. Material for sequencing was blood. The receptors here all came from a man aged 25 to 40 in good health.

This sequence joins TRBV19 and TRBJ1-5; TRBD1 aligns across 9 bases. CDR1 is LNHDA, CDR2 SQIVND, per germline (reference sequence). The CDR3 is 16 residues long. Unmatched junction bases numbered 8, after V lost 6 bases and J lost 2 bases. The CDR3 here is CASSPTGGGGNQPQHF. The CDR3 DNA follows: TGTGCCAGTAGCCCGACAGGGGGAGGTGGCAATCAGCCCCAGCATTTT.

The chain uses TRBV6-5 and TRBJ2-3; D is tentatively TRBD1 or TRBD2 (6 bases each). The germline gives CDR1 MNHEY, CDR2 SVGAGI. The CDR3 is 16 amino acids. The V end lost 0 bases, the J end lost 6 bases, and 16 bases lay between the germline ends. In DNA, the CDR3 is TGTGCCAGCAGTTACTCGAACCAGGGGAGGTCGGATACGCAGTATTTT. It encodes CASSYSNQGRSDTQYF.

The chain uses TRBV9 and TRBJ2-3; D may be TRBD1 (5 bases). V lost 1 base and J lost 0, with 6 bases in between. Germline V gene data show CDR1 as SGDLS and CDR2 as YYNGEE. The CDR3 is 14 amino acids. The CDR3 loop reads CASSVTGSTDTQYF. For the CDR3, the DNA is TGTGCCAGCAGCGTAACAGGAAGCACAGATACGCAGTATTTT.

The V call is TRBV11-2, the J call TRBJ2-1; no clear D. Deletions cut 5 bases from V and 5 bases from J, with 13 bases between. From germline, CDR1 is SGHAT and CDR2 FQNNGV. The CDR3 is 14 amino acids. CDR3 sequence reads: CASSPTRPDNEQFF. DNA for the CDR3: TGTGCCAGCAGCCCCACGAGACCGGACAATGAGCAGTTCTTC. Using reference TRBV11-2 and TRBJ2-1 for the parts outside the CDR3, the full variable domain is EAGVAQSPRYKIIEKRQSVAFWCNPISGHATLYWYQQILGQGPKLLIQFQNNGVVDDSQLPKDRFSAERLKGVDSTLKIQPAKLEDSAVYLCASSPTRPDNEQFFGPGTRLTVL.

This chain uses TRBV24-1 with TRBJ1-1; D may be TRBD1 (6 bases). V lost 3 bases to trimming and J lost 6 bases, with 10 bases between them. From germline, CDR1 is KGHDR and CDR2 SFDVKD. This CDR3 is 13 amino acids long. CDR3 DNA: TGTGCCACCAGTGATCCAAACAGGGCTGAAGCTTTCTTT. Amino acid sequence: CATSDPNRAEAFF.

J is TRBJ2-3 and V is TRBV5-5, with 8 positions matching TRBD2. V dropped 4 bases and J dropped 1; count of bases not matched to a gene: 5. From germline, CDR1 is SGHKS and CDR2 YYEKEE (reference sequence). This CDR3 contains 15 residues. In nucleotides, the CDR3 is TGTGCCAGCAGCCTCGGACTAGCCCGCACAGATACGCAGTATTTT. Amino acid sequence: CASSLGLARTDTQYF.

This sequence joins TRBV10-1 and TRBJ2-2, with D unclear. The length of the CDR3 is 13 residues. Germline assignment: CDR1 WNHNN and CDR2 SYGVQD (reference sequence). Trimming pared 3 bases from V and 1 base from J, leaving 3 bases between. CDR3 DNA sequence: TGCGCCAGCAGTGAACTGAACACCGGGGAGCTGTTTTTT. It codes for CASSELNTGELFF.

This rearrangement joins TRBV6-1 to TRBJ2-5; D is ambiguous. V lost 4 bases to trimming and J lost 5 bases, with 20 bases between them. The CDR3 consists of 16 residues. Germline CDR1 and CDR2: MNHNS and SASEGT. The CDR3 nucleotides are TGTGCCAGCAGTGGACCCCCTGGCCGGGCTAGGGAGACCCAGTACTTC. It translates to CASSGPPGRARETQYF.

The chain couples TRBV24-1 to TRBJ2-3; D is undetermined. The CDR3 spans 13 residues. Germline V gene data show CDR1 as KGHDR and CDR2 as SFDVKD. V lost 5 bases, J lost 5 bases, and 10 bases lay in between. The CDR3 DNA reads as TGTGCCACCAGTGGAGTTACTATAGATACGCAGTATTTT. Translation gives CATSGVTIDTQYF.

The rearrangement uses TRBV5-8 and TRBJ1-1; 9 nucleotides match TRBD1. Unmatched junction bases numbered 15, after V lost 4 bases and J lost 11 bases. The CDR3 loop spans 15 amino acids. Germline CDR1 is SGHTS and CDR2 is YDEGEE. The CDR3 reads CASSLRGQGVWDAFF. DNA for the CDR3: TGTGCCAGCAGCCTAAGGGGACAGGGAGTATGGGACGCTTTCTTT.

This chain uses TRBV6-5 with TRBJ1-2; 7 positions agree with TRBD1. J lost 3 bases, V lost 6 bases, and 10 bases had no gene match. The CDR3 sequence is 15 residues long. Looked up from germline, CDR1 is MNHEY and CDR2 is SVGAGI. CDR3 region: CASRGTEVGDYGYTF. CDR3 nucleotide sequence: TGTGCCAGCAGGGGGACAGAGGTTGGGGACTATGGCTACACCTTC.

The rearrangement uses TRBV28 and TRBJ1-5; TRBD1 agrees at 8 bases. The V gene's germline CDR1 is MDHEN and CDR2 SYDVKM. The V and J ends lost 6 bases and 2 bases, in that order; junction bases with no gene match: 9. The CDR3 is made up of 16 amino acids. CDR3 loop: CASRGMDRVGNQPQHF. DNA of the CDR3: TGTGCCAGCAGGGGAATGGACAGGGTGGGCAATCAGCCCCAGCATTTT.

The chain uses TRBV5-5 and TRBJ2-1; no clear D gene. The CDR3 is made up of 12 amino acids. Germline V gives CDR1 SGHKS, CDR2 YYEKEE (reference sequence). V was clipped by 2 bases and J by 12 bases, with 12 bases between them. The CDR3 DNA follows: TGTGCCAGCAGCTTCCGAGTCGAAGGGCAGTTCTTC. Translated, it gives CASSFRVEGQFF.

V is TRBV27 and J is TRBJ1-3; D is ambiguous. Trimming pared 2 bases from V and 1 base from J, leaving 15 bases between. The germline CDR1 and CDR2 sequences are MNHEY and SMNVEV (reference sequence). The length of the CDR3 is 17 residues. CDR3 sequence: CASSLSSGSISGNTIYF. Here the CDR3 DNA reads TGTGCCAGCAGTTTAAGTTCGGGGTCAATTTCTGGAAACACCATATATTTT.

The chain employs TRBV3-1 (or the pseudogene TRBV3-2) and TRBJ2-7; perhaps TRBD2 as D (6 bases). Trimming removed 3 bases at V and 4 bases at J, with 7 bases between. The CDR3 is 12 residues long. CDR1 and CDR2 (germline): LGHDT, YNNKEL (reference sequence). The CDR3 loop is CASSQGGYEQYF. For the CDR3, the DNA is TGTGCCAGCAGCCAGGGGGGTTACGAGCAGTACTTC.

The gene calls are TRBV5-1 and TRBJ2-7; no clear D. Per germline, CDR1 SGHRS and CDR2 YFSETQ. Trimming took 7 bases from V and 3 from J, leaving 11 bases between them. CDR3 length: 12 amino acids. The CDR3: CASPSLHYEQYV. The CDR3, as DNA: TGCGCCAGCCCCTCACTTCACTACGAGCAGTACGTC.

This chain uses TRBV7-9 with TRBJ1-1; D is possibly TRBD1 (5 bases). V lost 3 bases, J lost 3 bases, and 14 bases lay in between. Germline CDR1 and CDR2: SEHNR and FQNEAQ (reference sequence). The CDR3 consists of 15 residues. The CDR3 sequence is CASSLLGTGDTEAFF. DNA for the CDR3: TGTGCCAGCAGCTTGTTGGGGACGGGGGACACTGAAGCTTTCTTT.

The V gene is TRBV30, the J gene TRBJ2-5; 8 bases are shared with TRBD1. From germline, CDR1 is GTSNPN and CDR2 SVGIG (reference sequence). CDR3 length equals 15 residues. V gave up 2 bases and J gave up 5 bases; unmatched junction bases: 10. The CDR3 DNA sequence: TGTGCCTGGAGTCGGGGACAGGCCGGATGGGAGACCCAGTACTTC. Amino acid sequence: CAWSRGQAGWETQYF.

V is TRBV7-8 and J is TRBJ1-1, with D tentatively TRBD1 (6 bases). Germline V lookup: CDR1 SGHVS, CDR2 FQNEAQ. Between the trimmed V and J ends, which lost 5 bases and 0 bases, there was a span of 10 bases. The CDR3 is 14 residues long. The CDR3 region is CASSMGALNTEAFF. Here the CDR3 DNA reads TGTGCCAGCAGCATGGGGGCATTGAACACTGAAGCTTTCTTT. The variable domain in full, completed from reference TRBV7-8 and TRBJ1-1, reads GAGVSQSPRYKVAKRGQDVALRCDPISGHVSLFWYQQALGQGPEFLTYFQNEAQLDKSGLPSDRFFAERPEGSVSTLKIQRTQQEDSAVYLCASSMGALNTEAFFGQGTRLTVV.

Only one count was recorded for this clone. This chain uses TRBV5-6 with TRBJ1-6; 7 bases agree with TRBD1. Trimming at V came to 1 base and at J to 0 bases, leaving 4 bases not matched to a gene. Germline V lookup: CDR1 SGHDT, CDR2 YYEEEE. CDR3 length: 17 amino acids. In DNA, the CDR3 is TGTGCCAGCAGCTTGACAGGGGCAAGCTCCTATAATTCACCCCTCCACTTT. This translates into CASSLTGASSYNSPLHF.

The J gene is TRBJ2-1, the V gene TRBV18, with D maybe TRBD1 (6 bases). CDR3 size: 15 residues. Germline V gives CDR1 KGHSH, CDR2 LQKENI. The V gene lost 0 bases and the J gene lost 2 bases, with 8 bases spanning the gap. The CDR3 DNA follows: TGTGCCAGCTCACCACCGGGGGCGGCCTACAATGAGCAGTTCTTC. Amino acid sequence: CASSPPGAAYNEQFF.

This chain joins TRBV9 and TRBJ2-1; a weak D match, TRBD2 (6 bases). V shed 3 bases and J shed 12 bases, with 19 bases lying between them. Germline V gene data show CDR1 as SGDLS and CDR2 as YYNGEE. This CDR3 spans 14 amino acids. For the CDR3, the DNA is TGTGCCAGCAGCGCAACGACTAGTACCCTTGTGCAGTTCTTC. The encoded protein is CASSATTSTLVQFF.

The V call is TRBV6-2 or TRBV6-3, the J call TRBJ2-1; D unclear. The CDR3 has 16 amino acids. V lost 5 bases to trimming and J lost 0 bases, with 14 bases between them. Germline loops: CDR1 MNHEY, CDR2 SVGEGT. CDR3 amino acids: CASSKMTAPSYNEQFF. For the CDR3, the DNA is TGTGCCAGCAGTAAGATGACGGCACCCTCCTACAATGAGCAGTTCTTC.

The rearrangement uses TRBV20-1 and TRBJ2-7, with D unresolved. The CDR3 contains 14 residues. Trimming pared 3 bases from V and 0 bases from J, leaving 12 bases between. Germline-derived CDR1 and CDR2 are DFQATT and SNEGSKA (reference sequence). DNA of the CDR3: TGCAGTGCTAGTACCGATATGAGCTCCTACGAGCAGTACTTC. Translated, it gives CSASTDMSSYEQYF.